This T cell receptor (beta chain) was sequenced during a study of blood T cell repertoires in COVID-19. TCRdb's copy holds only in-frame clones and misses some; the assay was immunoSEQ multiplex PCR. The table has roughly 150,000 clones, 87% seen once. The sequenced material came from peripheral blood. The origin of this receptor is a man older than 75 with acute or convalescent COVID-19.

The chain's CDR3 is CASRALSGANVLTF. In DNA, the CDR3 is TGTGCCAGTAGGGCCCTCTCTGGGGCCAACGTCCTGACTTTC. This chain joins TRBV19 and TRBJ2-6; D remains unclear. Germline V gives CDR1 LNHDA, CDR2 SQIVND (reference sequence). The CDR3 has 14 residues. V gave up 6 bases and J gave up 0 bases, with 6 bases separating them.